This TCR beta chain appears in the sequencing data of a study of CD8+ T cells in alopecia areata. Peripheral blood, together with lesional scalp punch biopsies, was collected from alopecia areata patients. Once RNA had been extracted, it was reverse transcribed into cDNA to act as the sequencing template. Only in-frame clones appear in the TCRdb table, and some are missing; sequencing was by immunoSEQ multiplex PCR. Found here are 30,000 to 40,000 clones, 65% to 80% of them singletons; the top ten hold 15% to 20%. The CDR3 sequence is 15 residues long. Deletions cut 0 bases from V and 3 bases from J, with 10 bases between. In germline, CDR1 is MNHNS, CDR2 SASEGT.

This chain links TRBV6-1 with TRBJ2-3; D uncertain. The sample was NKG2D-low CD8+ T cells sorted from blood. The TCR was taken from a human donor with alopecia areata. CDR3 nucleotides: TGTGCCAGCAGTGAAGCGAAGGGTGCGACAGATACGCAGTATTTT. It translates to CASSEAKGATDTQYF.